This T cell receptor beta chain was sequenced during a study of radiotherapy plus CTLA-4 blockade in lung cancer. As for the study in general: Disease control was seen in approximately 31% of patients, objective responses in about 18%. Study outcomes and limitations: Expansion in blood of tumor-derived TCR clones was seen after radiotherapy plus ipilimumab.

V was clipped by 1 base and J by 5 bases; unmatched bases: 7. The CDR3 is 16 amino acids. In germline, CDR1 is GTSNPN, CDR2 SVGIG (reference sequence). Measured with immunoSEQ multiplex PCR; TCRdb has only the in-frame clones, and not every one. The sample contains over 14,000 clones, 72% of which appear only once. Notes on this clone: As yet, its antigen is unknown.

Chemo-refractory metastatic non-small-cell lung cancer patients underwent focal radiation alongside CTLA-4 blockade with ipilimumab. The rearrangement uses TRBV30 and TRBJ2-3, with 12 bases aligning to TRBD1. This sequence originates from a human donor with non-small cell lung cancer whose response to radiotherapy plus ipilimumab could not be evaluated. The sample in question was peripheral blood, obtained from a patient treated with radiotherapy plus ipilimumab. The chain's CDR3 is CAWSGGDRGRRDTQYF. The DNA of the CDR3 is TGTGCCTGGAGTGGGGGGGACAGGGGGCGCCGAGATACGCAGTATTTT.